This T cell receptor (beta chain) was recorded in a study of cytomegalovirus exposure and HLA in healthy donors (dated by TCRdb to 2016 to 2017). About the investigation overall: A later analysis indicated that the 90 to 150 validation repertoires were generated on the platform also employed for the approximately 670 repertoires of the first cohort. The study was designed to test whether signatures of past pathogen exposure could be identified by cataloging public T cell receptors. High-throughput TCR immunosequencing, statistical association of individual TCRs with disease status, and machine learning were combined to predict cytomegalovirus infection status. In addition to the first cohort of several hundred subjects, a separate validation cohort of approximately 130 different subjects was used. Study-level results and caveats: The authors suggested that the approach could potentially be extended to other disease states and immunological phenotypes. The validation cohort had no HLA typing available for a later analysis, so co-occurrence within that cohort was assessed over all 120 repertoires. Most TCR sequences were observed very rarely across donors, whereas some public TCRs were present in many individuals. In a later analysis, TCRs clustered in the first cohort were found to also tend to co-occur in the approximately 120 validation repertoires, with about 93% of cluster scores above 0. The study gave a list of some 150 TCR beta chains associated with cytomegalovirus. A few of the identified cytomegalovirus-associated TCR beta chains were confirmed in vitro to be specific for cytomegalovirus antigens. In both the original and validation cohorts, the classifier was reported to diagnose cytomegalovirus status with high specificity and sensitivity.

Separate from the roughly 650-subject first cohort, the validation cohort of 90 to 150 subjects was the group to which the donors belonged. The germline V gene encodes CDR1 SGDLS and CDR2 YYNGEE. Germline trimming amounts to 3 bases on V and 7 bases on J, with 7 as the count of junction bases outside the gene matches. The CDR3 sequence holds 15 residues, the cysteine and phenylalanine included. Of all the DNA, just the CDR3 is kept, 45 bases in frame from base 1. On this clone itself: The antigen it recognizes is unknown. There are no base qualities to consult, and no much larger clone falls within one base.

The receptor library was made with the immunoSEQ multiplex PCR assay. Under the source paper's analysis protocol: A statistical classification framework was built for diagnosing cytomegalovirus status from the catalog of TCR beta chain sequences. Entries here come from immuneACCESS through TCRdb and include only in-frame sequences with V and J called. Some clones fail to appear in such tables; in the studies checked, an unresolved V gene covers under half of the shortfall, and the cause of the remainder is unknown. V and J calls plus clone size are reproduced from that table; the DNA served to infer D and trimming. Counted in this sample were about 130,000 clones; approximately 89% of them appeared once. The top ten clonotypes cover 3% to 4% of the sample.

Sequenced input: PBMCs. The rearranged chain carries TRBV9 and TRBJ2-4; TRBD2 aligns with 10 central bases. The source is a man aged 25 to 40 in good health and CMV-seronegative. The CDR3: CASSATSGEGNIQYF. The sequenced DNA: TGTGCCAGCAGCGCCACTAGCGGGGAAGGGAACATTCAGTACTTC.